The next 27 T cell receptor beta chains were all read from a single sample in a study of T cells after posttransplantation cyclophosphamide. Only in-frame clones appear in the TCRdb table, and some are missing; sequencing was by immunoSEQ multiplex PCR. The repertoire holds about 32,000 clones, over 85% seen once, with approximately 15% in the top ten. The specimen sequenced was PBMCs. These receptors all come from a middle-aged woman with a blood cancer, CMV-positive, and with a related stem cell donor.

The chain couples TRBV7-2 to TRBJ2-3; maybe TRBD1 (6 bases). The CDR3 is 15 residues long. Germline V gene lookup returns CDR1 SGHTA and CDR2 FQGNSA. Between the trimmed V and J ends, which lost 5 bases and 6 bases, there was a span of 18 bases. DNA of the CDR3: TGTGCCAGCAGCGTCACCGGGACATTCATGGATACGCAGTATTTT. Protein sequence: CASSVTGTFMDTQYF. Variable domain in full (rest from reference TRBV7-2 and TRBJ2-3): GAGVSQSPSNKVTEKGKDVELRCDPISGHTALYWYRQSLGQGLEFLIYFQGNSAPDKSGLPSDRFSAERTGGSVSTLTIQRTQQEDSAVYLCASSVTGTFMDTQYFGPGTRLTVL.

V usage is TRBV2 and J usage is TRBJ2-3; 12 bases line up with TRBD2. CDR1 SNHLY and CDR2 FYNNEI come from the germline V gene. Unmatched junction bases numbered 10, after V lost 0 bases and J lost 3 bases. The length of the CDR3 is 19 residues. This CDR3 is CASSEAQPSGGASTDTQYF. In DNA, the CDR3 is TGTGCCAGCAGTGAAGCGCAACCTAGCGGGGGGGCATCAACAGATACGCAGTATTTT.

The CDR3 coding sequence is TGTGCCAGCAGCTTAGAAGGGGGAGCCAATGAGCAGTTCTTC. Its translation is CASSLEGGANEQFF. The chain has TRBV7-9 and TRBJ2-1, with D perhaps matching TRBD1 (6 bases). Germline V gene sequence: CDR1 SEHNR, CDR2 FQNEAQ (reference sequence). Trimming removed 1 base from V and 6 bases from J, with 10 bases in between. The CDR3 spans 14 residues.

This chain links TRBV7-2 with TRBJ1-1; possibly TRBD1 for D (6 bases). Germline CDR1 and CDR2: SGHTA and FQGNSA. This CDR3 spans 13 amino acids. The V gene lost 5 bases and the J gene lost 3 bases, with 10 bases spanning the gap. DNA of the CDR3: TGTGCCAGCAGCCTTCGGACAGACACTGAAGCTTTCTTT. Its protein is CASSLRTDTEAFF.

The chain has TRBV7-2 and TRBJ1-1; the D is unclear. The CDR3 sequence is 14 residues long. The germline V and J ends were trimmed by 0 bases and 0 bases, with 5 bases remaining between them. Germline V gene data show CDR1 as SGHTA and CDR2 as FQGNSA. This CDR3 is CASSLAAVNTEAFF. Here the CDR3 DNA reads TGTGCCAGCAGCTTAGCGGCGGTGAACACTGAAGCTTTCTTT.

A remark on this clone: An end of the junction does not agree with germline; a read error may underlie this. The same CDR3 can be traced to other DNA sequences in this sample. This chain connects TRBV4-1 to TRBJ1-5; D unresolved. Germline V gives CDR1 MGHRA, CDR2 YSYEKL. The CDR3 has 15 residues. The CDR3 DNA sequence: TGTGCCAGCAGCCAGGTGGAGAATAGCAATCAGCCCCAGCATTTT. Its translation is CASSQVENSNQPQHF.

The chain has TRBV12-5 and TRBJ2-5, with 10 bases aligning to TRBD2. The germline V gene has CDR1 LGHNT and CDR2 FRNRAP. The junction had 16 bases not matched to a gene; V was cut back by 7 bases and J by 5 bases. This CDR3 has 17 residues. The CDR3 region has the DNA TGTGCTAGTGCCCCCCATACATCTAGCGGGGGCTTTGAGACCCAGTACTTC. It is translated as CASAPHTSSGGFETQYF.

The CDR3 region is CASSLPGQGATSGYGYTF. CDR3 DNA: TGCGCCAGCAGCTTACCCGGACAGGGGGCGACTAGCGGGTATGGCTACACCTTC. This chain uses TRBV5-1 with TRBJ1-2; 11 nucleotides align to TRBD1. The CDR3 contains 18 residues. With 2 bases clipped from V and 5 bases from J, the junction kept 14 bases outside the gene matches. Per germline, CDR1 SGHRS and CDR2 YFSETQ.

This sequence joins TRBV10-3 and TRBJ1-1, with TRBD1 matching over 10 bases. The CDR3 contains 16 residues. Losses at the gene ends were 7 bases for V and 10 bases for J; bases not matched to a gene: 18. Germline CDR1 reads ENHRY; CDR2 reads SYGVKD. CDR3 DNA: TGTGCCATCACCTCGAACCTGGGACAGGGGAATGGAGGAGCTTTCTTT. Translated, it gives CAITSNLGQGNGGAFF.

This rearrangement joins TRBV11-3 to TRBJ2-3; TRBD1 agrees at 8 bases. V shed 5 bases and J 4 bases; nucleotides not matched to a gene: 11. Germline CDR1 reads SGHNT; CDR2 reads YENEEA. CDR3 length equals 16 residues. The chain's CDR3 is CASSPGWAGGPDTQYF. CDR3 nucleotide sequence: TGTGCCAGCAGCCCGGGATGGGCAGGGGGCCCAGATACGCAGTATTTT.

The chain is built from TRBV29-1 and TRBJ2-1; TRBD2 aligns across 9 bases. There are 14 residues in the CDR3. The germline CDR1 and CDR2 sequences are SQVTM and ANQGSEA. Unmatched junction bases numbered 12, after V lost 8 bases and J lost 7 bases. The CDR3 spells CSTHSGLARNEQFF. CDR3 DNA sequence: TGCAGCACCCATTCGGGACTAGCACGTAATGAGCAGTTCTTC.

This clone has just one count. The V gene is TRBV6-1, the J gene TRBJ2-5; 7 bases agree with TRBD2. The CDR3 spans 16 residues. The V and J ends lost 0 bases and 2 bases, in that order; junction bases with no gene match: 6. The germline V gene encodes CDR1 MNHNS and CDR2 SASEGT. The CDR3 region has the DNA TGTGCCAGCAGTGAAGCGGGAGGTAGCGGGCAAGAGACCCAGTACTTC. Encoded protein: CASSEAGGSGQETQYF.

This chain uses TRBV19 with TRBJ2-1; 7 nucleotides line up with TRBD1. The V gene end was trimmed by 7 bases and the J gene end by 7 bases; junction bases not matched to a gene: 7. The V gene's germline CDR1 is LNHDA and CDR2 SQIVND (reference sequence). This CDR3 contains 13 residues. The CDR3 here is CASTETGWNEQFF. Here the CDR3 DNA reads TGTGCCAGTACCGAGACAGGGTGGAATGAGCAGTTCTTC.

V is TRBV5-5 and J is TRBJ2-2, with D maybe TRBD1 (6 bases). The CDR3 totals 16 residues. V was cut by 4 bases and J by 1 base, with 14 bases left in between. Germline CDR1 SGHKS, CDR2 YYEKEE (reference sequence). The CDR3 loop is CASSEGDTQNTGELFF. The CDR3 coding sequence is TGTGCCAGCAGCGAGGGGGACACTCAGAACACCGGGGAGCTGTTTTTT.

This clone has only one observation. The rearrangement joins TRBV6-1 to TRBJ2-7, with TRBD1 matching 9 bases. Germline trimming cut 4 bases from V and 5 bases from J; bases unmatched to any gene: 9. CDR3 size: 15 residues. The germline V gene has CDR1 MNHNS and CDR2 SASEGT. CDR3 bases: TGTGCCAGCAGTGCCGGACAGGGGAGGATAAACGAGCAGTACTTC. It encodes CASSAGQGRINEQYF.

The genes are TRBV4-3 and TRBJ1-2; D is possibly TRBD1 (6 bases). CDR3 length: 13 amino acids. CDR1 and CDR2 (germline): LGHNA, YSLEER. Trimming left V 6 bases short and J 7 bases short, with 15 bases between. CDR3 residues: CASSPEPGVGYTF. CDR3 coding DNA: TGCGCCAGCAGTCCCGAGCCAGGGGTTGGCTACACCTTC.

The chain carries TRBV2 and TRBJ2-3; maybe TRBD1 (5 bases). Germline assignment: CDR1 SNHLY and CDR2 FYNNEI. CDR3 length: 14 residues. Trimming cost V 5 bases and J 4 bases, with 13 bases left between them. CDR3 coding DNA: TGTGCCAGCAGTCTAATGACAGCCTCAGATACGCAGTATTTT. It specifies CASSLMTASDTQYF.

V usage is TRBV27 and J usage is TRBJ1-1; 10 bases match TRBD1. The V gene end was trimmed by 6 bases and the J gene end by 0 bases; junction bases not matched to a gene: 10. The CDR3 length is 17 residues. CDR1 is MNHEY and CDR2 is SMNVEV in the germline V gene (reference sequence). The CDR3 region has the DNA TGTGCCAGCAGACCCCCCGGGACAGGGGAGGTGAACACTGAAGCTTTCTTT. It encodes CASRPPGTGEVNTEAFF.

The count of this clone is one. This rearrangement joins TRBV11-3 to TRBJ2-7, with 7 bases identical to TRBD2. The CDR3 runs to 15 residues. The ends lost 1 base at V and 5 bases at J; junction bases unmatched: 8. The germline CDR1 and CDR2 sequences are SGHNT and YENEEA. CDR3 sequence reads: CASSLAAGEVDEQYF. DNA of the CDR3: TGTGCCAGCAGCTTAGCTGCGGGGGAAGTTGACGAGCAGTACTTC.

The rearrangement links TRBV6-5 to TRBJ2-1, with TRBD1 matching 7 bases. The germline gives CDR1 MNHEY, CDR2 SVGAGI. The V and J ends lost 6 bases and 9 bases, in that order; junction bases with no gene match: 8. The CDR3 is made up of 13 amino acids. This CDR3 reads CASSRAAGGEQFF. The CDR3, as DNA: TGTGCCAGCAGCCGGGCGGCAGGGGGTGAGCAGTTCTTC.

The chain recombines TRBV12-5 with TRBJ1-1, with TRBD1 matching 11 bases. Trimming at V came to 5 bases and at J to 1 base, leaving 9 bases not matched to a gene. CDR1 and CDR2 (germline): LGHNT, FRNRAP. The length of the CDR3 is 17 residues. The CDR3 DNA reads TGTGCTAGTGGTCCGGGGACAGGGGGTCCTTGGAACACTGAAGCTTTCTTT. It codes for CASGPGTGGPWNTEAFF.

This clone was seen just once. The chain uses TRBV2 and TRBJ2-5; the D is unclear. The CDR3 length is 15 residues. Trimming removed 1 base at V and 1 base at J, with 10 bases between. Germline values: CDR1 SNHLY, CDR2 FYNNEI. The CDR3 DNA reads as TGTGCCAGCAGTGAAGGGGTAACAGTCCAAGAGACCCAGTACTTC. Translating gives CASSEGVTVQETQYF.

The CDR3 region has the DNA TGCGCCAGCAGCCAAGATGCTAGGGGGACAGGGAATTCACCCCTCCACTTT. As protein: CASSQDARGTGNSPLHF. V and J are TRBV4-3 and TRBJ1-6, with TRBD1 identical over 9 bases. The trim removed 0 bases at V and 7 bases at J, leaving 7 bases unmatched. The CDR3 sequence is 17 residues long. Germline V CDR1 and CDR2: LGHNA, YSLEER.

J is TRBJ2-7 and V is TRBV5-6; D remains ambiguous. CDR3 length: 13 amino acids. Germline CDR1 SGHDT, CDR2 YYEEEE. V lost 1 base, J lost 3 bases, and 8 bases lay in between. The CDR3 is CASSLFVGYEQYF. The CDR3, as DNA: TGTGCCAGCAGCTTGTTTGTCGGCTACGAGCAGTACTTC. Full variable domain (remainder filled in from reference TRBV5-6 and TRBJ2-7): DAGVTQSPTHLIKTRGQQVTLRCSPKSGHDTVSWYQQALGQGPQFIFQYYEEEERQRGNFPDRFSGHQFPNYSSELNVNALLLGDSALYLCASSLFVGYEQYFGPGTRLTVT.

This clone was recorded a few times. This sequence joins TRBV9 and TRBJ1-1; 7 bases agree with TRBD1. V shed 0 bases, J shed 1 base, and the junction held 3 bases outside the gene matches. The CDR3 spans 15 residues. Germline V lookup: CDR1 SGDLS, CDR2 YYNGEE. Here the CDR3 DNA reads TGTGCCAGCAGCGTAGCTGGGACAGCGAACACTGAAGCTTTCTTT. As protein: CASSVAGTANTEAFF.

This rearrangement joins TRBV7-2 to TRBJ1-3, with D possibly being TRBD1 (5 bases). Germline CDR1 is SGHTA and CDR2 is FQGNSA. This CDR3 has 15 residues. The V end lost 3 bases, the J end lost 0 bases, and 9 bases lay between the germline ends. CDR3 sequence (DNA): TGTGCCAGCAGCTTGGACATCTCCTCTGGAAACACCATATATTTT. It codes for CASSLDISSGNTIYF.

V and J are TRBV9 and TRBJ2-7; a possible D gene is TRBD2 (5 bases). The V end lost 0 bases, the J end lost 7 bases, and 17 bases lay between the germline ends. The CDR3 is 15 amino acids. Germline V gene lookup returns CDR1 SGDLS and CDR2 YYNGEE. The DNA of the CDR3 is TGTGCCAGCAGCGTAGGTGGCAGACTTGAGGGAGAGCAGTACTTC. Translation: CASSVGGRLEGEQYF.